The following is a T cell receptor beta chain sequence with its context. The table came from immunoSEQ multiplex PCR; TCRdb's copy has only in-frame clones and leaves some out. The sample includes 130,000 or so clones, 90% to 95% of them seen just once. This sample is drawn from a study of T cell responses to AZD1222 COVID-19 vaccine. The TCR was taken from an adult in good health. The source material was peripheral blood, sampled on day 0 of AZD1222 vaccination.

The CDR3 region has the DNA TGTGCCAGTAGTATTGAGGGAAATCAGCCCCAGCATTTT. It codes for CASSIEGNQPQHF. V usage is TRBV19 and J usage is TRBJ1-5; D unresolved. CDR1 LNHDA and CDR2 SQIVND come from the germline V gene (reference sequence). The CDR3 contains 13 residues. The germline V and J ends were trimmed by 3 bases and 4 bases, with 7 bases remaining between them.